The T cell receptor beta chain described here comes from a study of blood T cell repertoires in COVID-19. The length of the CDR3 is 14 residues. CDR1 MNHEY and CDR2 SVGAGI come from the germline V gene. Trimming pared 4 bases from V and 2 bases from J, leaving 11 bases between. As originally analysed: Amplification from reference gene primers served as the basis for estimated nucleated cell counts. TCRdb keeps only in-frame clones here, not all; method: immunoSEQ multiplex PCR. The DNA gave D and trimming, while V, J and clone size come from that table. The table shows around 75,000 clones, with 85% to 90% occurring only once.

The source of this sequence is a human donor in a cohort sampled during active COVID-19. This chain joins TRBV6-5 and TRBJ1-2, with D perhaps matching TRBD1 (6 bases). Sequencing used peripheral blood. The CDR3 loop reads CASSLTGVNYGYTF. CDR3 nucleotide sequence: TGTGCCAGCAGTTTGACAGGCGTAAACTATGGCTACACCTTC.